This T cell receptor beta chain was found in a study of shared clonotypes between healthy human individuals. Whole-study results and caveats: Memory subsets generally showed smaller estimated richness than naive subsets did.

Across several immunoSEQ plates, the genomic DNA of each subset was split evenly. Clones were sequenced by immunoSEQ multiplex PCR, and TCRdb holds only the in-frame ones, with some missing. The sample yields over a million clones, roughly 97% seen once. V shed 0 bases and J shed 5 bases, with 7 bases lying between them. This CDR3 is built from 14 residues. CDR1 and CDR2 (germline): MGHDK, SYGVNS. With respect to this clone: What it recognizes is unknown.

Sequenced sample: naive CD4+ T cells sorted from blood. The subset was: CD45RA+ positively selected. This chain links TRBV25-1 with TRBJ2-2; possibly TRBD1 for D (5 bases). The clonotype was recovered from a man aged 30 to 45 in good health. The CDR3, as DNA: TGTGCCAGCAGTGAATATGCAGGGACCGGGGAGCTGTTTTTT. Translating gives CASSEYAGTGELFF.